This T cell receptor (beta chain) was recovered during a study of blood T cell repertoires in COVID-19. Overall study context: COVID-19 samples from acute and convalescent phases originated in the United States, Italy and Spain. The analysed material was cDNA or gDNA that came from T cells, B-cell-depleted T cells, or PBMCs.

This CDR3 is 14 amino acids long. Trimming at V came to 6 bases and at J to 4 bases, leaving 6 bases not matched to a gene. Germline CDR1 is MDHEN and CDR2 is SYDVKM. In the authors' methods: Estimation of nucleated cell counts was performed using reference gene primer amplification. Sequenced by immunoSEQ multiplex PCR; TCRdb stores in-frame clones only, minus some. That table is the source of V, J and clone size, and D and trimming were worked out from the DNA. The sample includes about 180,000 clones, around 85% of them seen just once. Sequencing was performed on peripheral blood. This chain links TRBV28 with TRBJ1-3; 7 bases agree with TRBD1. This TCR came from a human donor with active or convalescent COVID-19. The donor label of this sample is uncertain. CDR3 in amino acids: CASRETGRGNTIYF. The CDR3 region has the DNA TGTGCCAGCAGAGAGACAGGGCGCGGAAACACCATATATTTT. The entire variable domain, with the rest obtained from reference TRBV28 and TRBJ1-3, is as follows: DVKVTQSSRYLVKRTGEKVFLECVQDMDHENMFWYRQDPGLGLRLIYFSYDVKMKEKGDIPEGYSVSREKKERFSLILESASTNQTSMYLCASRETGRGNTIYFGEGSWLTVV.